The 10 T cell receptor beta chains given below trace back to one sample, sequenced in a study of T cells in localized non-small cell lung cancer. Assay used: immunoSEQ multiplex PCR; TCRdb lists only in-frame clones, some missing. The data contain 1,500 to 2,000 clones, 20% to 30% of them singletons. The sample was normal lung tissue next to the tumor, taken before any cancer treatment. The receptor source for this set is a male donor older than 55 with stage II lung adenocarcinoma.

This chain joins TRBV18 and TRBJ2-7; D is unresolved. CDR1 is KGHSH and CDR2 is LQKENI in the germline V gene. Trimming stripped 6 bases from V and 6 bases from J, with 15 bases between. The CDR3 consists of 13 residues. CDR3 sequence: CASSESYSSEQYF. The CDR3 DNA sequence: TGTGCCAGCTCCGAGAGCTATTCAAGCGAGCAGTACTTC.

This clone is termed large. The rearrangement links TRBV11-3 to TRBJ1-2; 8 bases line up with TRBD1. The CDR3 consists of 15 residues. Unmatched junction bases numbered 4, after V lost 1 base and J lost 3 bases. CDR1 is SGHNT, CDR2 YENEEA, per germline. The CDR3 DNA is TGTGCCAGCAGCTTAGGGGAGGACAGGGACTATGGCTACACCTTC. Residues: CASSLGEDRDYGYTF. Full variable domain (rest looked up from reference TRBV11-3 and TRBJ1-2): EAGVVQSPRYKIIEKKQPVAFWCNPISGHNTLYWYLQNLGQGPELLIRYENEEAVDDSQLPKDRFSAERLKGVDSTLKIQPAELGDSAVYLCASSLGEDRDYGYTFGSGTRLTVV.

This clone was picked up a small number of times. The chain recombines TRBV28 with TRBJ1-2; 8 bases align to TRBD1. The ends lost 4 bases at V and 5 bases at J; junction bases unmatched: 6. Germline V CDR1 and CDR2: MDHEN, SYDVKM. The CDR3 spans 14 residues. The chain's CDR3 is CASSSGTGVYGYTF. CDR3 sequence (DNA): TGTGCCAGCAGTTCCGGGACAGGCGTTTATGGCTACACCTTC.

This sequence joins TRBV11-3 and TRBJ1-1; tentatively, D is TRBD1 (5 bases). This CDR3 is 15 amino acids long. V lost 1 base, J lost 3 bases, and 12 bases lay in between. Germline V lookup: CDR1 SGHNT, CDR2 YENEEA. The DNA for the CDR3 is TGTGCCAGCAGCTTAGGTCACAGGAGGGACACTGAAGCTTTCTTT. This codes for CASSLGHRRDTEAFF. Looking up the rest from reference TRBV11-3 and TRBJ1-1 gives the full variable domain: EAGVVQSPRYKIIEKKQPVAFWCNPISGHNTLYWYLQNLGQGPELLIRYENEEAVDDSQLPKDRFSAERLKGVDSTLKIQPAELGDSAVYLCASSLGHRRDTEAFFGQGTRLTVV.

By share, this clone ranks as large. The genes are TRBV19 and TRBJ2-5, with 12 bases that match TRBD1. Germline assignment: CDR1 LNHDA and CDR2 SQIVND (reference sequence). V was pared by 5 bases and J by 5 bases, with 9 bases of the junction left unmatched. CDR3 length: 16 amino acids. In nucleotides, the CDR3 is TGTGCCAGTAGTGACCGGGACAGGGGGCAAAGGGAGACCCAGTACTTC. Protein sequence: CASSDRDRGQRETQYF.

This clone is labeled as medium-sized (0.01 to 0.1%). This rearrangement joins TRBV28 to TRBJ1-2; D gene uncertain. Germline-derived CDR1 and CDR2 are MDHEN and SYDVKM. The V end was cut by 2 bases, the J end by 6 bases, with 19 bases between. The CDR3 totals 16 residues. This chain's CDR3 is CASSLIYFLGQDGYTF. As DNA, the CDR3 is TGTGCCAGCAGTTTAATTTACTTTTTGGGTCAGGATGGCTACACCTTC.

This clone rates as medium-sized (0.01 to 0.1%). The CDR3 spells CASNPQGRKDTQYF. CDR3 nucleotides: TGTGCCAGCAACCCACAGGGTCGGAAAGATACGCAGTATTTT. V gene TRBV9 combines with J gene TRBJ2-3, with a tentative D call TRBD1 (6 bases). Germline assignment: CDR1 SGDLS and CDR2 YYNGEE. V lost 6 bases to trimming and J lost 5 bases, with 16 bases between them. The CDR3 totals 14 residues.

The chain employs TRBV14 and TRBJ2-3; no definite D call. V lost 3 bases to trimming and J lost 0 bases, with 7 bases between them. CDR1 and CDR2 (germline): SGHDN, FVKESK. The CDR3 loop spans 14 amino acids. The CDR3 here is CASSQGLSTDTQYF. CDR3 nucleotide sequence: TGTGCCAGCAGCCAGGGGTTAAGCACAGATACGCAGTATTTT.

This clone was counted once. The chain links TRBV11-3 to TRBJ2-2; no firm D call. CDR3 length: 14 amino acids. V was cut by 7 bases and J by 4 bases, with 13 bases left in between. Germline CDR1 SGHNT, CDR2 YENEEA. The CDR3: CASTRGRATGELFF. The CDR3 DNA sequence: TGTGCCAGCACCCGTGGACGAGCCACCGGGGAGCTGTTTTTT.

The V and J genes are TRBV18 and TRBJ2-7; unclear D gene. Germline lookup yields CDR1 KGHSH and CDR2 LQKENI. V was pared by 3 bases and J by 3 bases, with 15 bases between. The CDR3 loop spans 15 amino acids. CDR3 in amino acids: CASSPSFGDNYEQYF. DNA of the CDR3: TGTGCCAGCTCACCCAGTTTTGGGGATAACTACGAGCAGTACTTC.